This TCR beta chain comes out of a study of shared clonotypes between healthy human individuals. CDR1 is MGHRA, CDR2 YSYEKL, per germline. The V end was cut by 0 bases, the J end by 0 bases, with 8 bases between. The CDR3 consists of 15 residues. Data came from immunoSEQ multiplex PCR; TCRdb stores just in-frame clones and leaves some out. The data show around 510,000 clones, 95% to 97% seen once. Whole-study findings and limits: It was the few donors that limited the genetic and exposure-history diversity represented. Sharing of clonotypes among donors was expected to vary with sequencing depth.

Concerning this clone itself: Its antigen is still unknown. Within the sample, other DNA sequences also encode this same CDR3.

This sequence joins TRBV4-1 and TRBJ1-1; D is undetermined. The source of this sequence is a young woman in good health. Sequencing was performed on naive CD4+ T cells sorted from blood. Subset reported: CD45RA+ positively selected. CDR3 loop: CASSQDGRLNTEAFF. The CDR3 region has the DNA TGCGCCAGCAGCCAAGATGGGCGGTTGAACACTGAAGCTTTCTTT.